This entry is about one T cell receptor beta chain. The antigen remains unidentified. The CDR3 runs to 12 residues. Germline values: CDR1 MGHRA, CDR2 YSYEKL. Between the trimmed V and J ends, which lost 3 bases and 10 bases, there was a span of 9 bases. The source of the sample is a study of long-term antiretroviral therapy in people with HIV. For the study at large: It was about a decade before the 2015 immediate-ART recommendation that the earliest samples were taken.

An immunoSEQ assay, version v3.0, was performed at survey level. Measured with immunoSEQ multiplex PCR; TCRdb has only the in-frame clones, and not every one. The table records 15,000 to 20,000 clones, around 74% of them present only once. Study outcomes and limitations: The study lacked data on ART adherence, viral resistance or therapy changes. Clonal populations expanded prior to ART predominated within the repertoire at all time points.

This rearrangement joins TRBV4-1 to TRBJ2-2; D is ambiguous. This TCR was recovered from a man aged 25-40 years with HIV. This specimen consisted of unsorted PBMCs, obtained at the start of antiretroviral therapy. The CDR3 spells CASSQSSKELFF. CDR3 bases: TGCGCCAGCAGCCAGTCTAGTAAGGAGCTGTTTTTT.